These T cell receptor beta chains were read from a single sample in a study of control samples from healthy donors and cancer patients. The assay was immunoSEQ multiplex PCR, and TCRdb's table has in-frame clones only and misses some. The sample lists about 83,000 clones; 90% to 95% were seen once. The specimen sequenced was blood. Every receptor here comes from a young man in good health. The CDR3 runs from the conserved cysteine through the conserved F or W. Fields, in order: V gene, clone size, J gene, D gene, CDR3 protein, CDR3 DNA. D genes are given only for firm matches. The size field is filled for only some rows; it gives once, few, many or a size class.

V gene: TRBV13; clone size: -; J gene: TRBJ2-1; D gene: -; CDR3 protein: CASSLGRRGPINEQFF; CDR3 DNA: TGTGCCAGCAGCTTAGGCCGAAGGGGCCCAATCAATGAGCAGTTCTTC
V gene: TRBV19; clone size: -; J gene: TRBJ1-3; D gene: TRBD1; CDR3 protein: CASSPSGGNGNTIYF; CDR3 DNA: TGTGCCAGTAGTCCGTCAGGGGGCAATGGAAACACCATATATTTT
V gene: TRBV7-2; clone size: once; J gene: TRBJ1-3; D gene: -; CDR3 protein: CASSLALAISGNTIYF; CDR3 DNA: TGTGCCAGCAGCTTAGCGTTGGCGATCTCTGGAAACACCATATATTTT
V gene: TRBV5-4; clone size: -; J gene: TRBJ2-2; D gene: TRBD2; CDR3 protein: CASSLRRIGRGVGELFF; CDR3 DNA: TGTGCCAGCAGCCTCCGCCGGATCGGGCGGGGGGTCGGGGAGCTGTTTTTT
V gene: TRBV4-2; clone size: -; J gene: TRBJ1-2; D gene: -; CDR3 protein: CASSQVGGDYGYTF; CDR3 DNA: TGTGCCAGCAGCCAAGTCGGGGGCGACTATGGCTACACCTTC
V gene: TRBV19; clone size: -; J gene: TRBJ1-6; D gene: -; CDR3 protein: CASSILGINSPLHF; CDR3 DNA: TGTGCCAGTAGTATTCTTGGGATTAATTCACCCCTCCACTTT
V gene: TRBV10-2; clone size: -; J gene: TRBJ2-7; D gene: TRBD2; CDR3 protein: CASSDRGRAMNEQYF; CDR3 DNA: TGCGCCAGCAGTGATCGCGGGAGGGCTATGAACGAGCAGTACTTC
V gene: TRBV19; clone size: -; J gene: TRBJ2-6; D gene: -; CDR3 protein: CASREATF; CDR3 DNA: TGTGCCAGTAGGGAAGCGACTTTC
V gene: TRBV7-9; clone size: -; J gene: TRBJ2-5; D gene: -; CDR3 protein: CASSLGQQETQYF; CDR3 DNA: TGTGCCAGCAGCTTAGGGCAGCAAGAGACCCAGTACTTC
V gene: TRBV28; clone size: -; J gene: TRBJ1-2; D gene: -; CDR3 protein: CASSFPGLGYGYTF; CDR3 DNA: TGTGCCAGCAGTTTCCCTGGGCTGGGGTATGGCTACACCTTC
V gene: TRBV28; clone size: -; J gene: TRBJ1-1; D gene: -; CDR3 protein: CASTLALASIPAFF; CDR3 DNA: TGTGCCAGCACCTTGGCCCTGGCATCAATCCCGGCTTTCTTT
V gene: TRBV7-2; clone size: -; J gene: TRBJ2-4; D gene: -; CDR3 protein: CASSLVPSGRENIQYF; CDR3 DNA: TGTGCCAGCAGCTTAGTTCCGTCGGGGCGAGAGAACATTCAGTACTTC
V gene: TRBV24-1; clone size: -; J gene: TRBJ2-5; D gene: TRBD2; CDR3 protein: CATSDASGGPREETQYF; CDR3 DNA: TGTGCCACCAGTGATGCTAGCGGGGGGCCAAGGGAGGAGACCCAGTACTTC
V gene: TRBV6-5; clone size: -; J gene: TRBJ1-1; D gene: TRBD1; CDR3 protein: CASSFPGTGEGTEAFF; CDR3 DNA: TGTGCCAGCAGTTTCCCCGGGACAGGGGAGGGAACTGAAGCTTTCTTT
V gene: TRBV23-1; clone size: -; J gene: TRBJ1-4; D gene: -; CDR3 protein: CASSQVIGRNEKLFF; CDR3 DNA: TGCGCCAGCAGTCAAGTTATCGGGAGGAATGAAAAACTGTTTTTT
V gene: TRBV28; clone size: -; J gene: TRBJ1-3; D gene: -; CDR3 protein: CASSFGGRVGNTIYF; CDR3 DNA: TGTGCCAGCAGTTTTGGCGGCAGGGTGGGAAACACCATATATTTT
V gene: TRBV7-9; clone size: -; J gene: TRBJ2-2; D gene: -; CDR3 protein: CASSPSSVYTGELFF; CDR3 DNA: TGTGCCAGCAGCCCGTCTAGCGTATACACCGGGGAGCTGTTTTTT
V gene: TRBV9; clone size: -; J gene: TRBJ2-3; D gene: TRBD2; CDR3 protein: CASSAPVAGGRSTDTQYF; CDR3 DNA: TGTGCCAGCAGCGCCCCTGTAGCGGGAGGGCGCTCCACAGATACGCAGTATTTT
V gene: TRBV2; clone size: -; J gene: TRBJ1-1; D gene: -; CDR3 protein: CASSVGGNTEAFF; CDR3 DNA: TGTGCCAGCAGTGTGGGGGGGAACACTGAAGCTTTCTTT
V gene: TRBV4-3; clone size: -; J gene: TRBJ2-5; D gene: -; CDR3 protein: CASSQERGVETQYF; CDR3 DNA: TGCGCCAGCAGCCAAGAGAGGGGGGTAGAGACCCAGTACTTC
V gene: TRBV5-1; clone size: -; J gene: TRBJ2-4; D gene: -; CDR3 protein: CASKASTGNGKNIQYF; CDR3 DNA: TGCGCCAGTAAAGCCTCCACAGGGAACGGCAAAAACATTCAGTACTTC
V gene: TRBV6-5; clone size: -; J gene: TRBJ2-1; D gene: -; CDR3 protein: CASSSAGRNNEQFF; CDR3 DNA: TGTGCCAGCAGTTCCGCGGGACGAAACAATGAGCAGTTCTTC
V gene: TRBV10-3; clone size: once; J gene: TRBJ2-7; D gene: -; CDR3 protein: CAISDTTTEQYF; CDR3 DNA: TGTGCCATCAGTGATACCACAACCGAGCAGTACTTC
V gene: TRBV10-1; clone size: -; J gene: TRBJ2-7; D gene: -; CDR3 protein: CASGVYEQYF; CDR3 DNA: TGCGCCAGCGGGGTTTACGAGCAGTACTTC
V gene: TRBV5-1; clone size: -; J gene: TRBJ2-7; D gene: TRBD2; CDR3 protein: CASKTSGRNEQYF; CDR3 DNA: TGCGCCAGCAAAACTAGCGGGAGAAACGAGCAGTACTTC
V gene: TRBV7-9; clone size: -; J gene: TRBJ2-6; D gene: -; CDR3 protein: CASSLERSVGANVLTF; CDR3 DNA: TGTGCCAGCAGCCTAGAACGAAGTGTTGGGGCCAACGTCCTGACTTTC
V gene: TRBV19; clone size: -; J gene: TRBJ2-3; D gene: -; CDR3 protein: CASSIQSQADTQYF; CDR3 DNA: TGTGCCAGTAGTATTCAATCGCAAGCAGATACGCAGTATTTT
V gene: TRBV19; clone size: -; J gene: TRBJ1-1; D gene: TRBD1; CDR3 protein: CASNDPGQGMDTEAFF; CDR3 DNA: TGTGCCAGTAATGACCCGGGACAGGGGATGGACACTGAAGCTTTCTTT
V gene: TRBV27; clone size: -; J gene: TRBJ1-4; D gene: TRBD1; CDR3 protein: CASKIQGIYEKLFF; CDR3 DNA: TGTGCCAGCAAAATACAGGGGATTTATGAAAAACTGTTTTTT
V gene: TRBV5-1; clone size: -; J gene: TRBJ2-1; D gene: TRBD2; CDR3 protein: CASSLGLANYNEQFF; CDR3 DNA: TGCGCCAGCAGCCTGGGACTAGCGAATTACAATGAGCAGTTCTTC
V gene: TRBV7-2; clone size: -; J gene: TRBJ2-1; D gene: TRBD2; CDR3 protein: CASRTGGGTNEQFF; CDR3 DNA: TGTGCCAGCAGAACGGGGGGGGGCACCAATGAGCAGTTCTTC
V gene: TRBV7-2; clone size: -; J gene: TRBJ2-2; D gene: TRBD1; CDR3 protein: CASSLAAGGTHGELFF; CDR3 DNA: TGTGCCAGCAGCTTAGCGGCAGGGGGTACTCACGGGGAGCTGTTTTTT
V gene: TRBV12-3/TRBV12-4; clone size: -; J gene: TRBJ2-7; D gene: -; CDR3 protein: CASSFRGEQYF; CDR3 DNA: TGTGCCAGCAGTTTTAGAGGCGAGCAGTACTTC
V gene: TRBV3-1/TRBV3-2; clone size: once; J gene: TRBJ2-7; D gene: TRBD2; CDR3 protein: CASSPERGRIYEQYF; CDR3 DNA: TGTGCCAGCAGCCCTGAGCGGGGACGGATCTACGAGCAGTACTTC
V gene: TRBV4-1; clone size: -; J gene: TRBJ1-3; D gene: -; CDR3 protein: CASSRDGLGNTIYF; CDR3 DNA: TGCGCCAGCAGCCGGGATGGCCTGGGAAACACCATATATTTT
V gene: TRBV29-1; clone size: -; J gene: TRBJ1-5; D gene: -; CDR3 protein: CSVVIGGNSNQPQHF; CDR3 DNA: TGCAGCGTCGTAATAGGGGGAAATAGCAATCAGCCCCAGCATTTT
V gene: TRBV30; clone size: -; J gene: TRBJ1-5; D gene: TRBD1; CDR3 protein: CAWGTGPSQPQHF; CDR3 DNA: TGTGCCTGGGGGACAGGGCCTTCTCAGCCCCAGCATTTT
V gene: TRBV6-2/TRBV6-3; clone size: -; J gene: TRBJ1-6; D gene: TRBD1; CDR3 protein: CASSSGQGRVQQLHF; CDR3 DNA: TGTGCCAGCAGTTCAGGACAGGGGCGAGTTCAACAACTCCACTTT
V gene: TRBV3-1/TRBV3-2; clone size: once; J gene: TRBJ1-4; D gene: TRBD1; CDR3 protein: CASSRRTGGDNEKLFF; CDR3 DNA: TGTGCCAGCAGCCGCCGGACAGGGGGCGATAATGAAAAACTGTTTTTT
V gene: TRBV2; clone size: once; J gene: TRBJ2-1; D gene: -; CDR3 protein: CASSGQVSYNEQFF; CDR3 DNA: TGTGCCAGCAGTGGGCAAGTCTCCTACAATGAGCAGTTCTTC
V gene: TRBV6-2/TRBV6-3; clone size: once; J gene: TRBJ2-7; D gene: -; CDR3 protein: CASSLEIPYEQYF; CDR3 DNA: TGTGCCAGCAGTTTGGAGATTCCATACGAGCAGTACTTC
V gene: TRBV5-1; clone size: -; J gene: TRBJ1-3; D gene: -; CDR3 protein: CASSLDLGGSGNTIYF; CDR3 DNA: TGCGCCAGCAGCTTGGATTTGGGGGGCTCTGGAAACACCATATATTTT
V gene: TRBV9; clone size: -; J gene: TRBJ2-1; D gene: -; CDR3 protein: CASSYQPSAGYNEQFF; CDR3 DNA: TGTGCCAGCAGCTACCAACCTAGCGCCGGTTACAATGAGCAGTTCTTC
V gene: TRBV29-1; clone size: -; J gene: TRBJ2-3; D gene: TRBD1; CDR3 protein: CSVAEGGRNTQYF; CDR3 DNA: TGCAGCGTAGCGGAAGGGGGCAGGAATACGCAGTATTTT
V gene: TRBV5-4; clone size: once; J gene: TRBJ1-2; D gene: -; CDR3 protein: CASSPGGQYYGYTF; CDR3 DNA: TGTGCCAGCAGCCCGGGGGGCCAGTACTATGGCTACACCTTC
V gene: TRBV28; clone size: -; J gene: TRBJ2-5; D gene: -; CDR3 protein: CAGPPGTKETQYF; CDR3 DNA: TGTGCCGGCCCCCCCGGGACCAAAGAGACCCAGTACTTC
V gene: TRBV4-1; clone size: once; J gene: TRBJ2-5; D gene: TRBD2; CDR3 protein: CASSHLTSGMEETQYF; CDR3 DNA: TGCGCCAGCAGCCATCTAACTAGCGGGATGGAAGAGACCCAGTACTTC
V gene: TRBV18; clone size: -; J gene: TRBJ2-1; D gene: TRBD2; CDR3 protein: CASIGTSGSSPNEQFF; CDR3 DNA: TGTGCCAGTATCGGGACTAGCGGGAGTTCCCCCAATGAGCAGTTCTTC